The rows below give T cell receptor beta chains drawn from one sample of a study of CD8+CD57+ T cells in acquired aplastic anemia. TCRdb analysed the reads with MiXCR anew, one entry per CDR3 protein. The table records roughly 250,000 distinct CDR3 sequences, about 80% of them present only once. The source material was sorted CD4+, CD8+, or CD8+CD57+ T cells (not recorded which) from PBMCs. The receptor source for this set is a human donor with aplastic anemia. The CDR3 runs from the conserved cysteine through the conserved F or W. A D gene is named only where the DNA matches it firmly. The size field is filled for only some rows; it gives once, few, many or a size class.

>TRBD1|TRBJ1-2|TRBV7-9|.
CARSLAGGADYGETF
TGTGCCAGAAGCTTGGCAGGGGGCGCCGACTACGGCGAGACCTTC
>.|TRBJ2-6|TRBV9|.
CASSEAGNIQYYVLTF
TGTGCCAGCAGCGAAGCTGGGAACATTCAGTACTACGTCCTGACTTTC
>.|TRBJ1-4|TRBV5-4|few
CASSFTSGEQINEKLFF
TGTGCCAGCAGCTTTACTAGCGGAGAACAAATTAATGAAAAACTGTTTTTT
>TRBD2|TRBJ2-5|TRBV7-9|.
CASSLETSGEEAQYF
TGTGCCAGCAGCTTGGAGACTAGCGGGGAAGAGGCCCAGTACTTC
>.|TRBJ1-2|TRBV7-9|.
CASSLTRVTSNYGYTF
TGCGCCAGCAGCTTGACCAGGGTTACCTCTAACTATGGGTACACCTTC
>.|TRBJ2-7|TRBV11-3|.
CASSLDLTGGYEQYF
TGTGCCAGCAGCTTAGATCTGACAGGCGGCTACGAGCAGTACTTC
>.|TRBJ1-2|TRBV2|.
CASGDGGEYGYNF
TGTGCCAGCGGGGATGGGGGGGAATATGGGTACAATTTT
>.|TRBJ2-7|TRBV15|.
CATSRDGSPYEQYF
TGTGCCACCAGCAGAGACGGTTCACCCTACGAGCAGTACTTC
>.|TRBJ2-7|TRBV11-1|.
CATSGRRLAYEQYF
TGTGCCACCAGCGGACGTCGGCTAGCCTACGAGCAGTACTTC
>.|TRBJ2-7|TRBV24-1|.
CATAVNLEQYF
TGCGCCACCGCAGTGAACCTAGAGCAGTACTTC
>TRBD1|TRBJ2-7|TRBV29-1|few
CSSPGQDSYEQYF
TGCAGCAGTCCCGGACAGGATTCCTACGAGCAGTACTTC
>TRBD2|TRBJ2-3|TRBV11-2|.
CASSPGEGDTQYF
TGTGCCAGCAGCCCCGGGGAGGGGGATACGCAGTATTTT
>.|TRBJ2-3|TRBV7-9|.
CASSLAADATTLSF
TGTGCCAGCAGCTTAGCGGCAGACGCGACAACCCTGTCCTTT
>TRBD1|TRBJ1-1|TRBV7-2|.
CASSLGLTGNNEAFF
TGTGCCAGCAGCTTAGGGCTGACAGGGAACAATGAAGCTTTCTTT
>.|TRBJ2-1|TRBV2|.
CASRARSSYNEQFF
TGTGCCAGCAGGGCGAGGTCGTCCTACAATGAGCAGTTCTTC
>.|TRBJ2-7|TRBV7-2|once
CASSEAVSAEQYF
TGTGCCAGCAGTGAAGCTGTGAGTGCCGAGCAGTACTTC
>TRBD2|TRBJ2-7|TRBV9|.
CASSVIPGRAYVEYF
TGTGCCAGCAGTGTAATCCCAGGGAGGGCCTACGTGGAGTACTTC
>.|TRBJ2-5|TRBV7-9|.
CATSWGSEQATQYF
TGTGCCACCAGCTGGGGTAGCGAGCAAGCGACCCAGTACTTC
>.|TRBJ1-1|TRBV7-9|once
CASSLQLGARTEYFF
TGTGCCAGCAGCCTACAACTGGGGGCCCGGACCGAGTATTTCTTT
>.|TRBJ2-3|TRBV7-9|.
CAGSGARETQYFDF
.
>.|TRBJ2-3|TRBV9|.
CASSLGGGPGTKYF
TGTGCCAGCAGCTTGGGGGGAGGTCCCGGTACGAAGTATTTT
>.|TRBJ1-5|TRBV5-6|.
CASSPVDGQPQHF
TGTGCCAGCAGCCCCGTTGACGGTCAGCCCCAGCATTTT
>TRBD2|TRBJ2-3|TRBV20-1|few
CSASPLAGGPDTQYF
TGCAGTGCTAGCCCCCTAGCGGGAGGTCCCGATACGCAGTATTTT
>.|TRBJ2-7|TRBV9|once
CASSGGVSRNQHHF
TGTGCCAGCAGCGGAGGGGTCTCGAGAAATCAGCACCACTTC
>TRBD2|TRBJ2-1|TRBV11-1|.
CASSSKRGGGSDEQFF
TGTGCCAGCAGCTCTAAACGGGGCGGGGGGAGCGATGAGCAGTTCTTC
>.|TRBJ1-1|TRBV20-1|.
CSPRRLPTANTEAFF
TGCAGCCCACGTAGGTTACCGACCGCGAACACTGAAGCTTTCTTT
>TRBD2|TRBJ2-5|TRBV7-3|.
CASSIGGGGVTQYF
TGTGCCAGCAGCATCGGCGGCGGGGGGGTGACCCAGTACTTC
>TRBD1|TRBJ2-6|TRBV7-9|once
CASSSFGTGAEGYVLTF
TGTGCCAGCAGCTCATTTGGGACAGGGGCCGAGGGCTACGTCCTGACTTTC
>.|TRBJ2-3|TRBV7-9|once
CASSSAGGRDTTHF
TGTGCCAGCAGTTCAGCCGGAGGTCGGGATACGACGCATTTT
>.|TRBJ2-5|TRBV7-6|.
CASSSQRTQQETQYF
TGTGCCAGCAGCTCCCAGAGGACACAACAAGAGACCCAGTACTTC
>TRBD1|TRBJ2-3|TRBV9|few
CASSVGGTGQGDTQYF
TGTGCCAGCAGCGTAGGAGGGACAGGGCAAGGAGATACGCAGTATTTT
>.|TRBJ2-6|TRBV9|.
CASSVEDYHGANTLTF
TGTGCCAGCAGCGTAGAGGACTATCACGGGGCCAACACCCTGACTTTC
>TRBD1|TRBJ1-1|TRBV30|.
CAWTHGQGYTEAFF
TGTGCCTGGACCCATGGACAGGGCTACACTGAAGCTTTCTTT
>.|TRBJ2-7|TRBV24-1|.
CATSSGTNTYEQYF
TGTGCCACCAGTAGCGGTACTAATACCTACGAGCAGTACTTC
>.|TRBJ1-2|TRBV5-6|.
CASSLGVGGGYTF
TGTGCCAGCAGCTTGGGGGTTGGAGGTGGCTACACCTTC
>.|TRBJ1-1|TRBV19|.
CASSIDITGNNEAFF
TGTGCCAGTAGTATAGATATCACAGGGAACAATGAAGCGTTCTTT